A selection of T cell receptor beta chains follows, all from one sample in a study of lymphopenia after photon versus proton radiotherapy. Profiled with immunoSEQ multiplex PCR; TCRdb holds only in-frame clones, not every one. This sample has 70,000 or so clones, with around 93% found just once. The sample was peripheral blood, taken from a patient treated with photon-based radiotherapy. These receptors came from a woman between 35 and 50 years old with cholangiocarcinoma. The CDR3 runs from the conserved cysteine through the conserved F or W. D genes are given only for firm matches. Clone size, where shown, is once, few, many, or a class for clones that have expanded.

NA	NA	TRBV29-1	TRBJ2-1	TGCAGCGGAAGTGTCAAGAATGAGCAGTTCTTC	CSGSVKNEQFF
NA	NA	TRBV5-1	TRBJ2-1	TGCGCCAGCAGCGGCAGCTCCTACAATGAGCAGTTCTTC	CASSGSSYNEQFF
TRBD1	NA	TRBV5-4	TRBJ1-3	TGTGCCAGCAGCCCTGGGACAGCTGGAAACACCATATATTTT	CASSPGTAGNTIYF
NA	NA	TRBV30	TRBJ2-1	TGTGCCTGGAGTGCGAGTCATGAGCAGTTCTTC	CAWSASHEQFF
TRBD2	NA	TRBV6-1	TRBJ2-2	TGTGCCAGCAGTGGCCCTGGACTAGCGGGAGGTACCGGGGAGCTGTTTTTT	CASSGPGLAGGTGELFF
NA	NA	TRBV29-1	TRBJ2-1	TGCAGCGTGGACGGCAATGAGCAGTTCTTC	CSVDGNEQFF
NA	once	TRBV14	TRBJ1-1	TGTGCCAGCAGCCAATCAGCGTACGGACTGGATGAAGCTTTCTTT	CASSQSAYGLDEAFF
NA	NA	TRBV18	TRBJ2-2	TGTGCCAGCTCACCTTTCCCGACGACAGGTCCCTTGAACACCGGGGAGCTGTTTTTT	CASSPFPTTGPLNTGELFF
NA	few	TRBV4-2	TRBJ1-5	TGTGCCAGCAGCCAAAGTGGGAGCAATCAGCCCCAGCATTTT	CASSQSGSNQPQHF
TRBD1	NA	TRBV5-5	TRBJ1-2	TGTGCCAGCAGCTTGTGGCGAGGACAGGGGAACTATGGCTACACCTTC	CASSLWRGQGNYGYTF
NA	NA	TRBV30	TRBJ1-6	TGTGCCTGGAGTGTTAGGCCCAGGGTAAACTATAATTCACCCCTCCACTTT	CAWSVRPRVNYNSPLHF
NA	once	TRBV6-5	TRBJ1-2	TGTGCCAGCAGTTACCGACACGGGGTCGGGTATGGCTACACCTTC	CASSYRHGVGYGYTF
NA	NA	TRBV2	TRBJ2-7	TGTGCCAGCAGTTTTCCCGACGTATACGAGCAGTACTTC	CASSFPDVYEQYF
NA	NA	TRBV25-1	TRBJ2-7	TGTGCCAGCAGCCCCCTTGGGGCTAGCCAAGACTACGAGCAGTACTTC	CASSPLGASQDYEQYF
NA	once	TRBV10-2	TRBJ2-7	TGCGCCAGCAGTGATGTCGGACCGGAGCAGTACTTC	CASSDVGPEQYF
TRBD2	NA	TRBV30	TRBJ2-2	TGTGCCTGGAGTCAAGGGACTAGCGGGACGAACACCGGGGAGCTGTTTTTT	CAWSQGTSGTNTGELFF
NA	NA	TRBV19	TRBJ1-1	TGTGCCAGTAGTATCATGAGACAGATGAACACTGAAGCTTTCTTT	CASSIMRQMNTEAFF
NA	NA	TRBV28	TRBJ2-1	TGTGCCAGCAAGCGGGGGGACAGGGCTAGCAATGAGCAGTTCTTC	CASKRGDRASNEQFF
TRBD2	NA	TRBV5-8	TRBJ2-5	TGTGCCAGCAGCTTCGGACTAGCGGGAGCGGAGACCCAGTACTTC	CASSFGLAGAETQYF
NA	few	TRBV7-3	TRBJ1-5	TGTGCCAGCAACTTTCCCCTCAGGCCGGCGCGGCAGCCCCAGCATTTT	CASNFPLRPARQPQHF
NA	once	TRBV25-1	TRBJ1-4	TGTGCCAGCAGTGAGGTACAGCCTAATGAAAAACTGTTTTTT	CASSEVQPNEKLFF
NA	NA	TRBV30	TRBJ2-1	TGTGCCTGGAGTGTCACTCGGAATGAGCAGTTCTTC	CAWSVTRNEQFF
NA	NA	TRBV6-5	TRBJ1-1	TGTGCCAGCCGTAATCCAGTGAACACTGAAGCTTTCTTT	CASRNPVNTEAFF
NA	NA	TRBV29-1	TRBJ1-2	TGCAGCGTTGCTCGGGGCAGGTCTTATGGCTACACCTTC	CSVARGRSYGYTF
TRBD1	NA	TRBV11-2	TRBJ1-3	TGTGCCAGCAGCTCCTGGACAGGGAGGGACACCATATATTTT	CASSSWTGRDTIYF
NA	NA	TRBV5-5	TRBJ1-1	TGTGCCAGCAGCTTGAGGTCAGGGATCATGAACACTGAAGCTTTCTTT	CASSLRSGIMNTEAFF
NA	NA	TRBV27	TRBJ1-2	TGTGCCAGCAGTCCCATTGGTGCCGCCAGCTATGGCTACACCTTC	CASSPIGAASYGYTF
NA	NA	TRBV2	TRBJ1-2	TGTGCCAGCAGTTTTTTACCGACAGTGGAGTATGATGGCTACACCTTC	CASSFLPTVEYDGYTF
NA	NA	TRBV7-2	TRBJ2-5	TGTGCCAGCAGCTTACCCGATGAGACCCAGTACTTC	CASSLPDETQYF
NA	NA	TRBV5-8	TRBJ2-7	TGTGCCAGCAGCGGGGCGTTGAACTACGAGCAGTACTTC	CASSGALNYEQYF
TRBD1	NA	TRBV9	TRBJ2-1	TGTGCCAGCAGCGACCAGACAGGGAACAGTGAGCAGTTCTTC	CASSDQTGNSEQFF
NA	few	TRBV19	TRBJ2-7	TGTGCCAGTAGTATAGGGGCAGGTGCGATCTACGAGCAGTACTTC	CASSIGAGAIYEQYF
TRBD1	NA	TRBV15	TRBJ2-5	TGTGCCACCAGCAGGGGGGGACAGGGAAGCCAAGAGACCCAGTACTTC	CATSRGGQGSQETQYF
NA	once	TRBV28	TRBJ1-1	TGTGCCAGCAGTCCAACCCTGACAGGGAACACTGAAGCTTTCTTT	CASSPTLTGNTEAFF
NA	once	TRBV19	TRBJ2-5	TGTGCCAGTAGTCCTACGTGGGCAGGGGAGGAGACCCAGTACTTC	CASSPTWAGEETQYF
NA	NA	TRBV4-1	TRBJ1-1	TGCGCCAGCAGCCAAGATGGGAAGCAAGCTTTCTTT	CASSQDGKQAFF
TRBD1	once	TRBV27	TRBJ2-7	TGTGCCAGCATCCTTGGAGCAGGGGGCTCAGGCGAGCAGTACTTC	CASILGAGGSGEQYF
TRBD1	once	TRBV7-2	TRBJ1-2	TGTGCCAGCAGCTTGGGACAGGACTATGGCTACACCTTC	CASSLGQDYGYTF